This record covers a single T cell receptor beta chain. Its antigen remains unidentified. One base away there is no much larger clone; base qualities are not given. For repertoire sequencing, the TCR beta CDR3 regions were amplified from RNA transcripts. A first-round RT-PCR used HTBI primers with the Qiagen OneStep RT-PCR kit, followed by a second-round multiplex PCR, size selection and purification. Libraries were sequenced paired-end with 100 bp reads on an Illumina HiSeq2000. The study's own analysis went as follows. SOAPnuke was used for read processing, and reads with adapters, uncalled bases, a mean Phred below 15, or no exact constant-primer or identifier match were discarded. COPE v1.2.5 was used to merge high-quality paired reads. Unique nucleotide sequences were defined as clonotypes and aligned to IMGT TRB V, D and J references using MiTCR v1.1. The analysis was limited to V-J combinations with a frequency above 0.0001, which together covered 99.2% of the repertoires. For each V-J combination, a TCR clonal expansion and chaos score was defined as the ratio of F50 clonal expansion to chaos observed in the TCRdist matrix. Welch's t-statistics and random forest were used to narrow the features down to around twelve V-J combinations, which were then fed into a naive Bayes classifier. The similarity between thyroid and blood repertoires was quantified using the Morisita-Horn index. TCRdb cleaned the public reads at Q25 with fastp, built clones with MiXCR and kept in-frame beta chains. Rows with a matching CDR3 protein are joined into one entry that keeps the most common DNA and genes. TCRdb, rather than the study authors, made the V and J calls. Across this sample there are over a million distinct CDR3 sequences, with less than 45% seen only once. Jointly, the top ten make up more than 9.5% of the sample.

This sample stems from a study of Graves' ophthalmopathy and Graves' hyperthyroidism (dated by TCRdb to about 2018). Concerning the study at large: Hyperthyroidism was considered stable if no progression to ophthalmopathy occurred within 18 months of follow-up. In more than five hyperthyroidism patients, T-cell repertoires of thyroid tissue and blood were compared. For independent validation, a separate cohort was made up of 18 hyperthyroidism patients plus 17 patients who later progressed from hyperthyroidism to ophthalmopathy. To explore V-J signatures that separate ophthalmopathy from hyperthyroidism, a discovery set of fewer than 110 patients was enrolled, consisting of 40 to 45 with ophthalmopathy and 57 with stable hyperthyroidism. Once sampling was done, hyperthyroidism patients were given methimazole at a starting dose of 30 mg daily, while ophthalmopathy patients were given high-dose intravenous methylprednisolone. In total, around 130 blood samples were TCR-sequenced: around 42 ophthalmopathy, under 85 hyperthyroidism and about 17 hyperthyroidism-to-ophthalmopathy patients. To tell Graves' ophthalmopathy apart from Graves' hyperthyroidism, and to predict which patients would progress to ophthalmopathy, the study relied on TCR beta repertoire signatures. Overall results and qualifications from the work: In cross-validation, the 13-signature model distinguished ophthalmopathy from stable hyperthyroidism with about 90% sensitivity and about 81% specificity, while in the test set the corresponding values were about 80% and 75%. Among expanded thyroid clonotypes with frequency above 0.001, most also showed up in blood, which suggests that blood repertoires may reflect the thyroid immune response. No statistical method was used to set the sample size in advance, and the investigators knew which group each participant was assigned to. In validation, the model predicted ophthalmopathy progression with more than 55% sensitivity and 72.22% specificity; some 13 predicted patients were CT-confirmed with GO in a median of approximately 6.5 months.

The hyperthyroidism patients were 18 to 65 years old and newly diagnosed, with a disease duration of less than 2 months. Patients with other autoimmune diseases, uncontrolled infections, pregnancy or lactation were excluded. Clinical symptoms, serum thyroxine, TRAb, thyroid ultrasound and orbital computed tomography formed the basis of the diagnosis. Total RNA was extracted with Trizol reagent and quality-checked on an Agilent 2100 Bioanalyzer. Spanning cysteine to phenylalanine, the CDR3 consists of 20 amino acids. This entry keeps only the CDR3 DNA: 60 bases, framed from base 1. V lost 0 bases and J lost 7 bases; the stretch between them is 28 bases long. The germline V gene supplies CDR1 SNHLY and CDR2 FYNNEI.

The TCR comes from an adult man with Graves' hyperthyroidism. Sequenced sample: peripheral blood or thyroid tissue (not recorded which). The rearrangement joined TRBV2 to TRBJ1-5, with no D gene named confidently. The CDR3 in this case is CASSEAVPEGISGGEQPQHF. The DNA is as follows: TGTGCCAGCAGTGAAGCGGTCCCGGAAGGGATTTCAGGTGGCGAGCAGCCCCAGCATTTT.